These 14 T cell receptor beta chains were all obtained from the same sample, sequenced in a study of regulatory T cells in long-lasting Graves disease. Noted time point: persistent/refractory GD, antithyroid drugs over 5 years with positive TRAb. PBMC RNA served as the TCR library source. Construction of the TCR beta libraries employed iRepertoire HTBI primers in conjunction with Arm-PCR of CDR3 regions. TCRdb processed the multiplex PCR reads anew with MiXCR; each CDR3 protein has one entry. In the table there are around 500,000 distinct CDR3 sequences, around 21% of which are singletons. Source: peripheral blood mononuclear cells (PBMCs), taken when the disease was refractory, from a patient treated with antithyroid drugs. The receptors originated from a female donor with Graves disease.

This clonotype was recorded at least ten times. The J gene is TRBJ1-5, the V gene TRBV4-2; D call uncertain. Germline V lookup: CDR1 LGHNA, CDR2 YNFKEQ. Trimming took off 4 bases at V and 0 bases at J, with 7 bases between the two ends. This CDR3 contains 14 residues. The chain's CDR3 is CASSPQLSNQPQHF. In DNA form, the CDR3 reads TGTGCCAGCAGCCCCCAACTTAGCAATCAGCCCCAGCATTTT.

The V call is TRBV30, the J call TRBJ1-4; no firm D call. Trimming stripped 3 bases from V and 7 bases from J, with 12 bases between. This CDR3 has 13 residues. The V gene's germline CDR1 is GTSNPN and CDR2 SVGIG (reference sequence). For the CDR3, the DNA is TGTGCCTGGAGGGACCTAGAGGGTGAAAAACTGTTTTTT. It translates to CAWRDLEGEKLFF.

CDR3 sequence (DNA): TGTGCCTGGAGTTCGGTGAACTATGGCTACACCTTC. Its protein product is CAWSSVNYGYTF. J is TRBJ1-2 and V is TRBV30; D is undetermined. CDR3 length: 12 residues. The germline V and J ends were trimmed by 2 bases and 2 bases, with 6 bases remaining between them. Germline V gives CDR1 GTSNPN, CDR2 SVGIG (reference sequence).

The CDR3 reads CASSLVSGITGELFF. CDR3 coding DNA: TGTGCCAGCAGCTTAGTTAGCGGGATCACCGGGGAGCTGTTTTTT. The gene calls are TRBV7-3 and TRBJ2-2; TRBD2 matches at 8 bases. The germline CDR1 and CDR2 sequences are SGHTA and FQGTGA. With V trimmed by 2 bases and J by 4 bases, 3 bases remained unmatched. The CDR3 loop spans 15 amino acids.

This clonotype was seen ten or more times. J is TRBJ1-3 and V is TRBV12-3 or TRBV12-4, with D maybe TRBD1 (5 bases). The CDR3 totals 14 residues. The germline V and J ends were trimmed by 5 bases and 3 bases, with 11 bases remaining between them. CDR3 in amino acids: CASSLPGLGNTIYF. CDR3 nucleotides: TGTGCCAGCAGTCTCCCGGGGCTTGGAAACACCATATATTTT.

CDR3 DNA sequence: TGTGCCAGCAGCTTAAACGTCCGAGACATTCAGTACTTC. Protein: CASSLNVRDIQYF. This chain connects TRBV7-9 to TRBJ2-4; D unresolved. Trimming left V 2 bases short and J 8 bases short, with 10 bases between. The CDR3 is 13 amino acids. Looked up from germline, CDR1 is SEHNR and CDR2 is FQNEAQ (reference sequence). Full variable domain (rest looked up from reference TRBV7-9 and TRBJ2-4): DTGVSQNPRHKITKRGQNVTFRCDPISEHNRLYWYRQTLGQGPEFLTYFQNEAQLEKSRLLSDRFSAERPKGSFSTLEIQRTEQGDSAMYLCASSLNVRDIQYFGAGTRLSVL.

This sequence joins TRBV28 and TRBJ2-5; unclear D gene. Near its end, the DNA agrees better with TRBJ2-1, so the J call may be wrong. Germline V CDR1 and CDR2: MDHEN, SYDVKM. The CDR3 length is 12 residues. The CDR3: CASSSPINEQFF. In DNA, the CDR3 is TGTGCCAGCAGTTCCCCCATTAATGAGCAGTTCTTC.

The rearrangement uses TRBV7-3 and TRBJ2-7, with unresolved D. Germline V CDR1 and CDR2: SGHTA, FQGTGA. The CDR3 loop spans 14 amino acids. V was pared by 1 base and J by 0 bases, with 7 bases between. This CDR3 is CASSLNSASYEQYF. The CDR3 region has the DNA TGTGCCAGCAGCTTAAATTCGGCCTCCTACGAGCAGTACTTC.

This sequence joins TRBV28 and TRBJ2-1; D unclear. This CDR3 region has 11 residues. The V end was cut by 7 bases, the J end by 9 bases, with 10 bases between. Germline values: CDR1 MDHEN, CDR2 SYDVKM. This chain's CDR3 is CASTVGSEQFF. CDR3 bases: TGTGCCAGCACGGTAGGTAGTGAGCAGTTCTTC.

In regard to this clonotype: Being one base from a much bigger clone, this may be a read error. The chain employs TRBV27 and TRBJ2-7; TRBD2 aligns across 11 bases. V dropped 2 bases and J dropped 3; count of bases not matched to a gene: 9. The CDR3 is 17 residues long. Per germline, CDR1 MNHEY and CDR2 SMNVEV (reference sequence). The CDR3 bases are TGTGCCAGCAGTTTAGCGAAGTCTAGCGGGAGGAGCTACGAGCAGTACTTC. Encoded protein: CASSLAKSSGRSYEQYF.

This clonotype showed up many times. This chain connects TRBV9 to TRBJ1-1; D might be TRBD1 (6 bases). This CDR3 spans 14 amino acids. Germline V gene data show CDR1 as SGDLS and CDR2 as YYNGEE. V gave up 0 bases and J gave up 5 bases, with 11 bases separating them. CDR3 in DNA: TGTGCCAGCAGCGTAGCAGGGAGGGGGACTGAAGCTTTCTTT. Residues: CASSVAGRGTEAFF.

The V and J genes are TRBV5-1 and TRBJ2-2; TRBD2 matches at 8 bases. The CDR3 consists of 17 residues. V lost 2 bases and J lost 1; bases outside the gene matches: 7. Germline CDR1 is SGHRS and CDR2 is YFSETQ. This chain's CDR3 is CASSFGTSGLNTGELFF. In DNA form, the CDR3 reads TGCGCCAGCAGCTTTGGTACTAGCGGATTGAACACCGGGGAGCTGTTTTTT. The full variable domain, in which reference TRBV5-1 and TRBJ2-2 provide the parts outside the CDR3, is KAGVTQTPRYLIKTRGQQVTLSCSPISGHRSVSWYQQTPGQGLQFLFEYFSETQRNKGNFPGRFSGRQFSNSRSEMNVSTLELGDSALYLCASSFGTSGLNTGELFFGEGSRLTVL.

The CDR3 spells CASSTTIGTAAYEQYF. The CDR3 bases are TGTGCCAGCAGCACTACTATCGGGACAGCTGCCTACGAGCAGTACTTC. The chain employs TRBV7-6 and TRBJ2-7; 7 bases map to TRBD1. The CDR3 consists of 16 residues. J lost 2 bases, V lost 5 bases, and 12 bases had no gene match. Germline lookup yields CDR1 SGHVS and CDR2 FNYEAQ.

This clonotype came up a few times. The V and J genes are TRBV6-2 or TRBV6-3 and TRBJ2-4; D not certain. Germline V gives CDR1 MNHEY, CDR2 SVGEGT. Trimming took off 4 bases at V and 8 bases at J, with 12 bases between the two ends. This CDR3 contains 13 residues. CDR3 in DNA: TGTGCCAGCAGTTCACTAAATATGGACATTCAGTACTTC. Translation gives CASSSLNMDIQYF.